The 28 T cell receptor beta chains presented below share a single source sample, sequenced in a study of technical replicates of blood from a handful of donors (dated by TCRdb to the late 2010s). The library relied on the immunoSEQ multiplex PCR assay. Imported from immuneACCESS, the table was reduced by TCRdb to in-frame sequences with V and J called. These copies leave out some clones; in studies compared against another copy, an unresolved V gene accounts for under half, and the cause of the remainder is not known. In this sample the table shows 75,000 to 100,000 clones, 95% of which occur a single time. The ten largest clones represent 0.25% to 0.3% of the sample. Sequencing was performed on T cells isolated from PBMCs. The source is a human donor in good health.

The chain carries TRBV19 and TRBJ1-1, with 7 bases that match TRBD1. The germline V gene has CDR1 LNHDA and CDR2 SQIVND (reference sequence). The CDR3 has 16 amino acids. J lost 4 bases, V lost 5 bases, and 13 bases had no gene match. CDR3 bases: TGTGCCAGTAGTCTACGACGACAGGGTGGGGGCACTGAAGCTTTCTTT. Translated, it gives CASSLRRQGGGTEAFF.

The genes are TRBV7-8 and TRBJ1-5; the match to TRBD1 covers 9 bases. The junction had 6 bases not matched to a gene; V was cut back by 5 bases and J by 1 base. Germline V gene data show CDR1 as SGHVS and CDR2 as FQNEAQ. The CDR3 runs to 16 residues. The CDR3 nucleotides are TGTGCCAGCAGCGCATCCGGGACAGGGAGCAATCAGCCCCAGCATTTT. Its protein is CASSASGTGSNQPQHF.

The chain couples TRBV5-1 to TRBJ2-3; weak D call: TRBD1 (5 bases). The germline V and J ends were trimmed by 5 bases and 1 base, with 8 bases remaining between them. The CDR3 is made up of 13 amino acids. CDR1 is SGHRS and CDR2 is YFSETQ in the germline V gene. CDR3 sequence: CASSTQGTDTQYF. CDR3 coding DNA: TGCGCCAGCAGTACACAGGGCACAGATACGCAGTATTTT.

The rearrangement links TRBV7-9 to TRBJ2-5, with D perhaps matching TRBD1 (6 bases). The V gene lost 5 bases and the J gene lost 13 bases, with 26 bases spanning the gap. The CDR3 spans 15 residues. The germline CDR1 and CDR2 sequences are SEHNR and FQNEAQ (reference sequence). The CDR3 here is CASSPRGNRALALYF. The CDR3 DNA reads as TGTGCCAGCAGCCCGCGTGGCAACAGGGCCTTAGCACTGTACTTC.

The chain is built from TRBV6-5 and TRBJ2-7; D gene ambiguous. The CDR3 consists of 13 residues. Trimming left V 0 bases short and J 4 bases short, with 7 bases between. Germline-derived CDR1 and CDR2 are MNHEY and SVGAGI. The CDR3 DNA follows: TGTGCCAGCAGTTACTCGAGCTCTTACGAGCAGTACTTC. This gives the protein CASSYSSSYEQYF.

This sequence joins TRBV10-3 and TRBJ2-1, with 10 bases lining up with TRBD1. J gave up 5 bases and V 6 bases, and 4 bases lay outside the gene matches. The CDR3 is 14 residues long. From germline, CDR1 is ENHRY and CDR2 SYGVKD. The CDR3 reads CAIRTGTGDNEQFF. CDR3 sequence (DNA): TGTGCCATCAGGACCGGGACAGGGGACAATGAGCAGTTCTTC.

Concerning this clone itself: At one boundary the junction diverges from the germline segment, which might be a read error. This rearrangement joins TRBV30 to TRBJ2-7; tentative D call: TRBD2 (5 bases). Germline CDR1 and CDR2: GTSNPN and SVGIG (reference sequence). There are 12 residues in the CDR3. The CDR3 coding sequence is TGTGCCTGGACTCGGGATACCTACGAGCAGCACTTC. Amino acids: CAWTRDTYEQHF.

The V and J genes are TRBV4-1 and TRBJ1-1; perhaps TRBD1 as D (5 bases). Trimming cost V 0 bases and J 8 bases, with 7 bases left between them. This CDR3 is 12 amino acids long. CDR1 is MGHRA, CDR2 YSYEKL, per germline. The CDR3 region is CASSQERGEAFF. The CDR3 DNA follows: TGCGCCAGCAGCCAAGAGCGGGGCGAAGCTTTCTTT.

The chain uses TRBV5-4 and TRBJ2-7, with D possibly matching TRBD2 (5 bases). The V gene's germline CDR1 is SGHNT and CDR2 YYREEE (reference sequence). The CDR3 length is 14 residues. V was trimmed by 5 bases and J by 0 bases, leaving 12 bases between them. The CDR3 DNA follows: TGTGCCAGCAGTCCGAGGGCTAGCTCCTACGAGCAGTACTTC. Encoded protein: CASSPRASSYEQYF.

This rearrangement joins TRBV7-8 to TRBJ1-1; no clear D gene. In germline, CDR1 is SGHVS, CDR2 FQNEAQ. CDR3 length: 14 residues. With 4 bases removed from V and 2 bases from J, the gap between germline ends came to 11 bases. The CDR3 region has the DNA TGTGCCAGCAGCTCCGGGAATTTTAACACTGAAGCTTTCTTT. Amino acid sequence: CASSSGNFNTEAFF.

In its sample, this clone was seen once. V and J are TRBV2 and TRBJ2-1; 8 nucleotides line up with TRBD2. V lost 7 bases, J lost 8 bases, and 13 bases stayed unmatched. Germline V gene data show CDR1 as SNHLY and CDR2 as FYNNEI. The CDR3 sequence is 15 residues long. The CDR3 coding sequence is TGTGCCAGCAAAGTAGAAGCGGGGGATTATTATGAGCAGTTCTTC. Translation: CASKVEAGDYYEQFF.

The CDR3 region is CASRIGVATETQYF. DNA of the CDR3: TGTGCCAGCAGGATAGGAGTAGCTACGGAGACCCAGTACTTC. The rearrangement links TRBV6-1 to TRBJ2-5; D remains unclear. The CDR3 extends over 14 amino acids. CDR1 MNHNS and CDR2 SASEGT come from the germline V gene. Between the trimmed V and J ends, which lost 6 bases and 5 bases, there was a span of 16 bases.

This clone was detected once. The V call is TRBV6-6, the J call TRBJ2-4, with 11 bases aligning to TRBD1. Looked up from germline, CDR1 is MNHNY and CDR2 is SVGAGI (reference sequence). This CDR3 spans 16 amino acids. V was clipped by 4 bases and J by 1 base; unmatched bases: 3. For the CDR3, the DNA is TGTGCCAGCAGTTTGGACAGGGGGCTGGCCAAAAACATTCAGTACTTC. Amino acids: CASSLDRGLAKNIQYF.

This chain connects TRBV5-1 to TRBJ2-2; 8 nucleotides line up with TRBD2. There are 16 residues in the CDR3. Per germline, CDR1 SGHRS and CDR2 YFSETQ. V was pared by 0 bases and J by 1 base, with 2 bases of the junction left unmatched. The CDR3 region has the DNA TGCGCCAGCAGCTTGGAAACTAGCGGGAACACCGGGGAGCTGTTTTTT. Protein sequence: CASSLETSGNTGELFF.

The V gene is TRBV5-4, the J gene TRBJ2-3, with D possibly matching TRBD1 (5 bases). Trimming shortened V by 4 bases and J by 0 bases, and 12 bases separated the two germline ends. The CDR3 consists of 15 residues. Germline CDR1 is SGHNT and CDR2 is YYREEE (reference sequence). CDR3 sequence (DNA): TGTGCCAGCAGCCAAGGACATACTAGCACAGATACGCAGTATTTT. Protein: CASSQGHTSTDTQYF.

The rearrangement uses TRBV7-6 and TRBJ2-7; 8 nucleotides match TRBD1. From germline, CDR1 is SGHVS and CDR2 FNYEAQ. The CDR3 is made up of 14 amino acids. Unmatched junction bases numbered 3, after V lost 2 bases and J lost 3 bases. The CDR3 DNA follows: TGTGCCAGCAGCTTACCGGGACAGGACTACGAGCAGTACTTC. It specifies CASSLPGQDYEQYF.

This chain joins TRBV10-3 and TRBJ2-3; 10 bases are shared with TRBD2. This CDR3 contains 16 residues. CDR1 ENHRY and CDR2 SYGVKD come from the germline V gene. J gave up 4 bases and V 2 bases, and 6 bases lay outside the gene matches. In nucleotides, the CDR3 is TGTGCCATCAGTGAGGGGCTAGCGGGAGTGGCAGATACGCAGTATTTT. The encoded protein is CAISEGLAGVADTQYF.

The chain is built from TRBV6-1 and TRBJ2-1, with 7 nucleotides matching TRBD2. J was trimmed by 7 bases and V by 8 bases; bases with no gene match: 14. The CDR3 extends over 15 amino acids. CDR1 and CDR2 (germline): MNHNS, SASEGT. CDR3 residues: CASGPLSGLPNEQFF. The CDR3 region has the DNA TGTGCCAGCGGACCCCTGTCGGGACTACCAAATGAGCAGTTCTTC.

The CDR3 DNA is TGTGCCAGTAGTATAAGAGGCGCGGCTAATGAAAAACTGTTTTTT. Translating gives CASSIRGAANEKLFF. V gene TRBV19 combines with J gene TRBJ1-4; D is unresolved. The CDR3 contains 15 residues. V was clipped by 2 bases and J by 3 bases, with 10 bases between them. Looked up from germline, CDR1 is LNHDA and CDR2 is SQIVND (reference sequence).

This clone was observed a handful of times. V is TRBV29-1 and J is TRBJ2-3; 7 nucleotides agree with TRBD2. Germline CDR1 reads SQVTM; CDR2 reads ANQGSEA. The J segment lost 0 bases and the V segment lost 7 bases, leaving 7 bases of the junction unmatched. The CDR3 has 14 amino acids. CDR3 in amino acids: CSALGEGSTDTQYF. CDR3 DNA sequence: TGCAGCGCCCTTGGGGAGGGTAGCACAGATACGCAGTATTTT.

The V gene is TRBV27, the J gene TRBJ1-5; no clear D gene. V lost 7 bases and J 1 base, leaving 17 bases between the germline ends. CDR1 is MNHEY, CDR2 SMNVEV, per germline (reference sequence). The CDR3 loop spans 16 amino acids. DNA of the CDR3: TGTGCCAGCAACAGCCCCCAGACGGGGAGCAATCAGCCCCAGCATTTT. Amino acid sequence: CASNSPQTGSNQPQHF.

This clone was counted once. The chain links TRBV18 to TRBJ2-7; the match to TRBD1 covers 9 bases. This CDR3 is 15 amino acids long. Germline loops: CDR1 KGHSH, CDR2 LQKENI. V was clipped by 4 bases and J by 6 bases; unmatched bases: 10. The CDR3 here is CASSLPQGATGEQYF. The CDR3 nucleotides are TGTGCCAGCTCACTCCCACAGGGGGCCACGGGCGAGCAGTACTTC.

This sequence joins TRBV11-3 and TRBJ2-1, with TRBD1 matching over 7 bases. Germline-derived CDR1 and CDR2 are SGHNT and YENEEA. The CDR3 extends over 16 amino acids. The trim removed 1 base at V and 7 bases at J, leaving 10 bases unmatched. CDR3 amino acids: CASSLVGTVFSNEQFF. Written as DNA, the CDR3 is TGTGCCAGCAGCTTAGTTGGGACAGTCTTTAGTAATGAGCAGTTCTTC.

The chain combines TRBV19 with TRBJ2-3; 8 bases map to TRBD2. The length of the CDR3 is 13 residues. Germline V lookup: CDR1 LNHDA, CDR2 SQIVND (reference sequence). V lost 8 bases to trimming and J lost 5 bases; unmatched junction nucleotides: 6. CDR3 residues: CASQFAGGDTQYF. CDR3 in DNA: TGTGCCAGTCAGTTTGCGGGGGGAGATACGCAGTATTTT.

The sample holds one count of this clone. The chain employs TRBV15 and TRBJ1-5; TRBD1 matches 7 bases. The CDR3 is made up of 16 amino acids. J was trimmed by 9 bases and V by 0 bases; bases with no gene match: 11. Per the germline V gene, CDR1 is LNHNV and CDR2 is YYDKDF (reference sequence). The CDR3 DNA follows: TGTGCCACCAGCAGAGATTTTGGACAGGCGACGGGGCCCCAGCATTTT. It yields the protein CATSRDFGQATGPQHF. Filled out from reference TRBV15 and TRBJ1-5, the complete variable domain reads DAMVIQNPRYQVTQFGKPVTLSCSQTLNHNVMYWYQQKSSQAPKLLFHYYDKDFNNEADTPDNFQSRRPNTSFCFLDIRSPGLGDTAMYLCATSRDFGQATGPQHFGDGTRLSIL.

This sequence joins TRBV19 and TRBJ1-5; D might be TRBD1 (5 bases). The germline V gene encodes CDR1 LNHDA and CDR2 SQIVND (reference sequence). V lost 2 bases to trimming and J lost 4 bases, with 21 bases between them. This CDR3 region has 18 residues. For the CDR3, the DNA is TGTGCCAGTAGTATACGGGGGTCTTTCCGGCAGGAGAATCAGCCCCAGCATTTT. Translated, it gives CASSIRGSFRQENQPQHF.

The chain employs TRBV10-3 and TRBJ2-7; tentative D call: TRBD2 (6 bases). The CDR3 has 16 amino acids. V was trimmed by 6 bases and J by 7 bases, leaving 25 bases between them. Germline CDR1 is ENHRY and CDR2 is SYGVKD. CDR3 region: CAISRQPSGVAVEQYF. The CDR3, as DNA: TGTGCCATCAGCAGACAACCCTCGGGGGTAGCGGTAGAGCAGTACTTC.

V gene TRBV15 combines with J gene TRBJ2-1; TRBD2 agrees at 14 bases. CDR3 size: 14 residues. CDR1 and CDR2 (germline): LNHNV, YYDKDF (reference sequence). With V trimmed by 5 bases and J by 10 bases, 4 bases remained unmatched. In nucleotides, the CDR3 is TGTGCCACCAGCTGGAGGACTAGCGGGGGGGAGCAGTTCTTC. Protein product: CATSWRTSGGEQFF.